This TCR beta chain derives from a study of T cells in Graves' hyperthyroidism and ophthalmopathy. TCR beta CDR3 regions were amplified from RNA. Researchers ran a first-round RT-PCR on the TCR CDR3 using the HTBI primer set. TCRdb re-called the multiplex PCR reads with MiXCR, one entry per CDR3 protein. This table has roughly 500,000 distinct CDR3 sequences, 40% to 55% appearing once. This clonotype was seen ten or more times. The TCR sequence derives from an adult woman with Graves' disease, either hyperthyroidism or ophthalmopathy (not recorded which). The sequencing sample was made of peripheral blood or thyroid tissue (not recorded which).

Written as DNA, the CDR3 is TGTGCCAGCAGGTCTCGGAACCTCAATCAGCCCCAGCATTTT. Translation: CASRSRNLNQPQHF. This chain uses TRBV28 with TRBJ1-5; no firm D call. V was clipped by 6 bases and J by 3 bases, with 12 bases between them. Germline V gene data show CDR1 as MDHEN and CDR2 as SYDVKM. This CDR3 comprises 14 residues.